These T cell receptor beta chains were read from a single sample in a study of technical replicates of blood from a handful of donors. Only in-frame clones appear in the TCRdb table, and some are missing; sequencing was by immunoSEQ multiplex PCR. Counted here are fewer than 100,000 clones, approximately 96% occurring once; the ten biggest clones make up approximately 0.18%. Sample: T cells isolated from PBMCs. The receptors here all came from a human donor in good health. CDR3s include the opening cysteine and the closing phenylalanine or tryptophan. Each record gives: V gene, J gene, D gene, clone size, CDR3 DNA, CDR3 protein. The D gene is left open where the match is weak. Some rows have no size entry. The others give once, few or many, or a class for an expanded clone.

v_call: TRBV6-1
j_call: TRBJ2-1
d_call: TRBD2
clone_size: NA
cdr3_nt: TGTGCCAGCAGTGAGTTACTAGCGGGAGGCGAGCAGTTCTTC
cdr3_aa: CASSELLAGGEQFF

v_call: TRBV9
j_call: TRBJ1-5
d_call: NA
clone_size: NA
cdr3_nt: TGTGCCAGCAGCAGGTCAGGGGACAATCAGCCCCAGCATTTT
cdr3_aa: CASSRSGDNQPQHF

v_call: TRBV5-1
j_call: TRBJ1-2
d_call: TRBD1
clone_size: NA
cdr3_nt: TGCGCCAGCAGGGACAGGGTGGGCCATTACTATGGCTACACCTTC
cdr3_aa: CASRDRVGHYYGYTF

v_call: TRBV29-1
j_call: TRBJ2-7
d_call: NA
clone_size: NA
cdr3_nt: TGCAGCGTTGTGTCAGGGGCCTCCTACGAGCAGTACTTC
cdr3_aa: CSVVSGASYEQYF

v_call: TRBV28
j_call: TRBJ2-2
d_call: TRBD2
clone_size: NA
cdr3_nt: TGTGCCACCCAGGATAGCGGGAGCGCCGGGGAGCTGTTTTTT
cdr3_aa: CATQDSGSAGELFF

v_call: TRBV20-1
j_call: TRBJ2-7
d_call: NA
clone_size: NA
cdr3_nt: TGCAGTGCTCACCGGGGTTACGAGCAGTACTTC
cdr3_aa: CSAHRGYEQYF

v_call: TRBV6-5
j_call: TRBJ1-6
d_call: TRBD1
clone_size: NA
cdr3_nt: TGTGCCAGCAGTTACTGGGGGACAGGGGTTTCCGTCCTCCACTTT
cdr3_aa: CASSYWGTGVSVLHF

v_call: TRBV5-1
j_call: TRBJ1-1
d_call: TRBD1
clone_size: NA
cdr3_nt: TGCGCCAGCACATGGACAGGGCAGGACACTGAAGCTTTCTTT
cdr3_aa: CASTWTGQDTEAFF

v_call: TRBV28
j_call: TRBJ2-7
d_call: TRBD1
clone_size: NA
cdr3_nt: TGTGCCAGCAGGAGCCCCCCCGGGACAGGGTCGTACGAGCAGTACTTC
cdr3_aa: CASRSPPGTGSYEQYF

v_call: TRBV11-2
j_call: TRBJ2-7
d_call: NA
clone_size: NA
cdr3_nt: TGTGCCAGCAGCCGTGACACCTACGAGCAGTACTTC
cdr3_aa: CASSRDTYEQYF

v_call: TRBV4-1
j_call: TRBJ2-5
d_call: TRBD2
clone_size: NA
cdr3_nt: TGCGCCAGCAGCCAAGATCGGGGCGGGGGAAAACAAGAGACCCAGTACTTC
cdr3_aa: CASSQDRGGGKQETQYF

v_call: TRBV11-3
j_call: TRBJ2-1
d_call: NA
clone_size: NA
cdr3_nt: TGTGCCAGCAGCTTAGGTCCCCTCAGTGAGCAGTTCTTC
cdr3_aa: CASSLGPLSEQFF

v_call: TRBV11-3
j_call: TRBJ2-2
d_call: TRBD2
clone_size: NA
cdr3_nt: TGTGCCAGCAGCTTCAACGGGGGGTCCCCCGGGGAGCTGTTTTTT
cdr3_aa: CASSFNGGSPGELFF

v_call: TRBV7-2
j_call: TRBJ1-2
d_call: TRBD1
clone_size: NA
cdr3_nt: TGTGCCAGCAGCTTTGCCTGGACAGGGGTAAGCTATGGCTACACCTTC
cdr3_aa: CASSFAWTGVSYGYTF

v_call: TRBV19
j_call: TRBJ1-1
d_call: NA
clone_size: NA
cdr3_nt: TGTGCCAGTAGTATCTTCGGAGTGAACACTGAAGCTTTCTTT
cdr3_aa: CASSIFGVNTEAFF

v_call: TRBV5-1
j_call: TRBJ2-2
d_call: NA
clone_size: NA
cdr3_nt: TGCGCCAGCAGCTTGGGTTCCGCACCCCGCAGCACCGGGGAGCTGTTTTTT
cdr3_aa: CASSLGSAPRSTGELFF

v_call: TRBV2
j_call: TRBJ2-7
d_call: NA
clone_size: NA
cdr3_nt: TGTGCCAGCAGTGAAGACCCAGGGATCTCCATCGCCTACGAGCAGTACTTC
cdr3_aa: CASSEDPGISIAYEQYF

v_call: TRBV11-2
j_call: TRBJ2-6
d_call: TRBD1
clone_size: NA
cdr3_nt: TGTGCCAGCAGCTTGGGTCCCGGGACAGGGACCGGGGCCAACGTCCTGACTTTC
cdr3_aa: CASSLGPGTGTGANVLTF

v_call: TRBV7-8
j_call: TRBJ1-1
d_call: NA
clone_size: NA
cdr3_nt: TGTGCCAGCAGCTTCAGGGTACGGTCCACTGAAGCTTTCTTT
cdr3_aa: CASSFRVRSTEAFF

v_call: TRBV5-6
j_call: TRBJ2-5
d_call: NA
clone_size: NA
cdr3_nt: TGTGCCAGCAGCCGAGGGGGCCAAGAGACCCAGTACTTC
cdr3_aa: CASSRGGQETQYF

v_call: TRBV13
j_call: TRBJ2-2
d_call: TRBD1
clone_size: NA
cdr3_nt: TGTGCCAGCAGCTCCCCGGGACAGGGCGACCGGGAGCTGTTTTTT
cdr3_aa: CASSSPGQGDRELFF

v_call: TRBV4-2
j_call: TRBJ2-5
d_call: NA
clone_size: NA
cdr3_nt: TGTGCCAGCAGCCAAGAGGTGGGGCCGGAGACCCAGTACTTC
cdr3_aa: CASSQEVGPETQYF

v_call: TRBV4-1
j_call: TRBJ1-1
d_call: TRBD1
clone_size: NA
cdr3_nt: TGCGCCAGCAGCCAAGATTCGGGACAGGGTGTGAACACTGAAGCTTTCTTT
cdr3_aa: CASSQDSGQGVNTEAFF

v_call: TRBV28
j_call: TRBJ2-7
d_call: NA
clone_size: NA
cdr3_nt: TGTGCCAGCACCCACCAGCGGAGCGAGCAGTACTTC
cdr3_aa: CASTHQRSEQYF

v_call: TRBV27
j_call: TRBJ1-2
d_call: TRBD1
clone_size: NA
cdr3_nt: TGTGCCAGCAGTGAGGGACAGGGGAACTATGGCTACACCTTC
cdr3_aa: CASSEGQGNYGYTF

v_call: TRBV18
j_call: TRBJ1-2
d_call: NA
clone_size: few
cdr3_nt: TGTGCCAGCTCACCCAGGAATCAGAATGGCTACACCTTC
cdr3_aa: CASSPRNQNGYTF

v_call: TRBV29-1
j_call: TRBJ2-7
d_call: TRBD1
clone_size: NA
cdr3_nt: TGCAGCGTTGAAGATCTTCAAGGGGGCGACTACGAGCAGTACTTC
cdr3_aa: CSVEDLQGGDYEQYF

v_call: TRBV9
j_call: TRBJ1-2
d_call: NA
clone_size: NA
cdr3_nt: TGTGCCAGCAGCGGGGAGGGAACAGGGTTGAACTATGGCTACACCTTC
cdr3_aa: CASSGEGTGLNYGYTF

v_call: TRBV28
j_call: TRBJ2-7
d_call: TRBD2
clone_size: NA
cdr3_nt: TGTGCCAGCAGTCCAGTAGCGGGAGGCCAGGAGTACGAGCAGTACTTC
cdr3_aa: CASSPVAGGQEYEQYF

v_call: TRBV7-6
j_call: TRBJ2-5
d_call: TRBD2
clone_size: NA
cdr3_nt: TGTGCCAGCAGCTCTGGACTAGCGGGGGGAGAGACCCAGTACTTC
cdr3_aa: CASSSGLAGGETQYF

v_call: TRBV25-1
j_call: TRBJ1-5
d_call: NA
clone_size: NA
cdr3_nt: TGTGCCAGCAGTCCAGGACAACCGCTTAGCAATCAGCCCCAGCATTTT
cdr3_aa: CASSPGQPLSNQPQHF

v_call: TRBV9
j_call: TRBJ2-7
d_call: TRBD2
clone_size: NA
cdr3_nt: TGTGCCAGCAGCGTAGGCAGCGGGAGTTTCCACGAGCAGTACTTC
cdr3_aa: CASSVGSGSFHEQYF

v_call: TRBV6-6
j_call: TRBJ1-1
d_call: TRBD1
clone_size: few
cdr3_nt: TGTGCCAGACAGGGGTATTGTGCTGAAGCTTTCTTT
cdr3_aa: CARQGYCAEAFF

v_call: TRBV4-1
j_call: TRBJ2-1
d_call: NA
clone_size: NA
cdr3_nt: TGCGCCAGCAGCCCCCAGATTCGGGAAAACAATGAGCAGTTCTTC
cdr3_aa: CASSPQIRENNEQFF

v_call: TRBV30
j_call: TRBJ2-3
d_call: TRBD2
clone_size: NA
cdr3_nt: TGTGCCTGGAGTCCACTAGCGGGGACCACAGATACGCAGTATTTT
cdr3_aa: CAWSPLAGTTDTQYF

v_call: TRBV10-2
j_call: TRBJ2-7
d_call: TRBD2
clone_size: NA
cdr3_nt: TGCGCCAGCAGGGACGGGACTACATACGAGCAGTACTTC
cdr3_aa: CASRDGTTYEQYF

v_call: TRBV30
j_call: TRBJ1-5
d_call: TRBD1
clone_size: NA
cdr3_nt: TGTGCCTGGAGGGGACAGTTTAGCAATCAGCCCCAGCATTTT
cdr3_aa: CAWRGQFSNQPQHF

v_call: TRBV11-2
j_call: TRBJ2-2
d_call: TRBD2
clone_size: NA
cdr3_nt: TGTGCCAGCAGCTCCATTTATAAGGCTGCGGGGGGCGAGGCCGGGGAGCTGTTTTTT
cdr3_aa: CASSSIYKAAGGEAGELFF

v_call: TRBV5-8
j_call: TRBJ2-1
d_call: TRBD2
clone_size: NA
cdr3_nt: TGTGCCAGCAGGGCGACTAGCGGGTCCTACAATGAGCAGTTCTTC
cdr3_aa: CASRATSGSYNEQFF